In this sample, the clone carrying this T cell receptor beta chain turned up many times. Its antigen is not identified. Preparation of the TCRbeta library was carried out with unique molecular identifiers. From the PCR reads, TCRdb called clonotypes with MiXCR, one entry per CDR3 protein. Of approximately 500,000 distinct CDR3 sequences listed, roughly a tenth are singletons. This record belongs to a study of T-cell reconstitution after alpha-beta-depleted transplantation in children. Whole-study results and caveats: After transplant, at about two months, alpha-beta T cells were reportedly derived from several hundred expanded graft clones.

V gave up 3 bases and J gave up 5 bases, with 7 bases separating them. Germline lookup yields CDR1 SEHNR and CDR2 FQNEAQ (reference sequence). The CDR3 length is 12 residues. This sequence was found in a child under 10 years old with inherited bone marrow failure, due to receive a stem cell transplant. Specimen: PBMCs, collected before TCRalphabeta/CD19-depleted stem cell transplant. The chain uses TRBV7-9 and TRBJ1-1; D call uncertain. Written as DNA, the CDR3 is TGTGCCAGCAGCTTCTTCAGGACTGAAGCTTTCTTT. Amino acid sequence: CASSFFRTEAFF.